The entry below gives a single T cell receptor beta chain sequence along with its context. This clone was detected only a few times. Its antigen is still unknown. No much larger clone exists at a distance of one base, and base qualities are not known. From its cysteine to its phenylalanine, the CDR3 spans 14 amino acids. Only the CDR3 DNA stays, 42 bases, in frame from base 1. V is trimmed back by 3 bases and J by 5 bases, and the junction contains 4 bases that no gene match accounts for. Reading the germline V gene gives CDR1 MRHNA and CDR2 SNTAGT. In total, just over 650 healthy bone marrow donors made up the cohort. At the time of sampling, all cohort members were nominally healthy, though unrecorded immune exposures were likely present. The donor was CMV seropositive and belonged to the group of 250 to 350 seropositive cohort members. A peripheral blood sample was collected from each donor, and TCR beta sequencing was performed on peripheral blood mononuclear cells. The Qiagen DNeasy Blood Extraction Kit was used to extract genomic DNA from the blood cell samples.

This sample is drawn from a study of cytomegalovirus exposure and HLA in healthy donors (dated by TCRdb to about 2017). Study-wide context: In an earlier analysis of some 550 of the donors, around 290 Gb of sequence data and some 120 million unique TCR beta sequences from about 180 million T cells were reported. An early release that covered fewer than 750 HLA-typed donors contained approximately 300 gigabases of sequencing data and tens of millions of unique TCR sequences. The genetic ancestry cluster associated with self-reported Caucasian donors included around 76% of the 350 to 500 genotyped donors. The study was designed to test whether signatures of past pathogen exposure could be identified by cataloging public T cell receptors. The study profiled the T cell repertoires of fewer than 850 subjects by immunosequencing and related them to cytomegalovirus serostatus. A separate validation cohort of 100 to 150 different subjects was used in addition to the roughly 620-subject first cohort. To predict cytomegalovirus infection status, the study brought together high-throughput TCR immunosequencing, statistical association of individual TCRs with disease status, and machine learning. To study patterns of TCR occurrence, a later analysis re-analyzed previously published TCR beta repertoires from hundreds of donors and added high-resolution HLA genotyping. The later analysis used no new phenotypic data to find candidate immune exposures, relying instead on TCR beta sequences and their occurrence across donors. To decide whether each TCR beta V gene segment behaved as functional or pseudogenic, an earlier analysis of approximately 600 of the donors relied on high-throughput TCR beta sequencing. Donor age, sex, ethnicity and CMV serostatus were collected together with the repertoire data. A later genetic analysis took genome-wide SNP genotypes for about three fifths of the 666 donors and used that subset as a discovery cohort. Every repertoire in the discovery cohort had been generated on one and the same sequencing platform. Class I and class II HLA loci were covered by the typing at four-digit resolution. Typing coverage differed by locus: A, B, C, DRB1 and DQB1 were typed in roughly 620-630 donors, DQA1 in 500 to 550, DPA1 in some 570, and DPB1 in roughly 470. Roughly 5 DR-DQ haplotypes were treated as single units for association and clustering because of strong linkage in the cohort. Among roughly 370 genotyped donors of the cohort, an average of roughly 240,000 unique TCR beta nucleotide sequences were sequenced per donor, about a sixth of them non-productive. What the work shows at the level of the full study, not this receptor alone: A cluster of highly shared sequence variants was judged likely to be a technical artifact of the sequencing pipeline. Linkage disequilibrium might explain the correlated functional status among segregating V segments, but an unknown experimental factor could not be excluded. For the cohort, immune exposure information was limited to CMV serostatus. The presence/absence analyses assumed that sequencing depth was roughly uniform across donors, and that assumption may not be true. Compared with equally common non-associated chains, HLA-associated TCR beta chains in a later analysis were more clonally expanded and had lower generation probabilities. Broadly in line with IMGT annotations, most TCR beta V segments showed up in productive rearrangements about 87% or about 30% of the time in an earlier analysis of 587 of the donors. In a later genetic analysis, a missense DCLRE1C variant was associated with V-gene and J-gene trimming of TCR beta chains, and the association was replicated in an independent cohort. According to a later analysis, parvovirus B19, influenza, CMV and Epstein-Barr virus appeared linked to several top co-occurrence clusters. Because some donors lacked HLA typing at each locus, the association tests relied only on the typed subset. A further reported finding was that TCR beta sequences accurately predicted the HLA-A and HLA-B alleles for most subjects in the first cohort. The classifier was reported to diagnose cytomegalovirus status with high specificity and sensitivity in both the original cohort and the validation cohort. Three of the identified cytomegalovirus-associated TCR beta chains were confirmed in vitro to be specific for cytomegalovirus antigens. The 87-base-pair reads could not distinguish some IMGT-functional V segments, including TRBV6-2 and TRBV6-3, so those segments were excluded. The study listed approximately 150 TCR beta chains as associated with cytomegalovirus. The cohort was sequenced for TCR beta chains only, and without alpha or paired-chain data the features that could be detected were limited. Across donors, most TCR sequences were observed very rarely, whereas some public TCRs were present in many individuals. Because counts were too low, around 18 rarely observed V segments, including chromosome 9 orphons, were left out of the earlier analysis of approximately 500 of the donors. In a later analysis, TCR association rates were found to vary across HLA loci, with the most associated TCRs seen for DRB1 alleles and the fewest for HLA-C alleles. Assigning TCR associations to individual alleles was difficult when HLA alleles, especially DR and DQ, strongly co-occurred. At a false discovery rate of 0.05, a later analysis linked 16,951 TCR beta sequences to specific HLA alleles. According to a later analysis, most CMV-associated TCR beta chains appeared to be HLA-restricted, and the HLA associations seemed to be driven largely by CMV exposure. According to a later genetic analysis, donors in an Asian-associated ancestry cluster had fewer N-insertions in productive TCRs than the roughly 670-donor mean. It was suggested by the authors that the approach could potentially be generalized to other disease states and immunological phenotypes.

The library was prepared using the immunoSEQ multiplex PCR assay. The multiplex PCR relied on a mix of 60 forward primers for TCR Vbeta segments and 13 reverse primers for TCR Jbeta segments. The CDR3 region of rearranged TCR beta genes was amplified from genomic DNA with a multiplex PCR assay. Amplified TCR beta libraries were sequenced as 87-base-pair reads on the Illumina HiSeq System. As for the authors' bioinformatics: A later analysis tallied 75 million to 85 million unique TCR beta chains across the 666 repertoires, and approximately 11 million of those chains were shared by two or more donors. A nearest-neighbor algorithm error-corrected the raw reads and collapsed the reads into unique sequences, merging closely related sequences to remove PCR and sequencing errors. To assign V, D and J gene segments, CDR3 sequences were aligned to IMGT reference sequences. For a sequence to be retained, a match of at least six nucleotides was required to both a V gene segment and a J gene segment. Rearrangements were called productive when the CDR3 lacked stop codons and stayed in frame with V and J; all others were non-productive. CDR3 was defined according to IMGT convention as the region running from the second conserved V-encoded cysteine to the conserved J-encoded phenylalanine. The earlier analysis of about 610 of the donors excluded any sequence lacking an unambiguous match to a single V gene segment. In an earlier analysis of a few hundred of the donors, a V segment was called functional when productive rearrangements were above 56.7%, and segregating when the standard deviation between donors exceeded 5%. A statistical classification framework was built for diagnosing cytomegalovirus status from the catalog of TCR beta chain sequences. V and J gene assignment, in a later analysis, came from comparing TCR nucleotide sequences with IMGT/GENE-DB human TR gene sequences. The TCRdist pipeline was used in a later analysis to assign CDR3 sequences and most-parsimonious VDJ recombination scenarios. In a later analysis, every TCR beta chain was defined by the combination of its CDR3 amino acid sequence and its V-gene family, and reads without a unique V-gene family were dropped. A later analysis removed 600 or so highly shared, low-generation-probability nucleotide sequences to deal with suspected cross-contamination and a sequencing artifact. For each public chain, a later analysis derived a clonal expansion index from normalized ranks of inferred template counts within each repertoire. In a later analysis, generation probabilities were computed with a VDJ recombination model fitted to out-of-frame rearrangements, and the resulting probabilities were checked against IGoR. Hypergeometric tests were used in a later analysis to score TCR-TCR, TCR-HLA and TCR-CMV co-occurrence, with a repertoire-size bias correction applied to the TCR pairs. False discovery rates were estimated in a later analysis by permuting HLA or CMV assignments 20 times. A later analysis grouped co-occurring TCRs with DBSCAN, adding TCRdist sequence similarity when clustering within HLA-allele-positive subsets. Repertoires with fewer than 30,000 or more than 120,000 public chains, plus five repertoires with anomalous nucleotide sharing, were excluded from co-occurrence clustering. The source is immuneACCESS, and TCRdb retained only in-frame sequences with V and J called. Part of the clones is not carried over; for the studies checked, unresolved V genes explain less than half of this, and the remainder is unexplained. That table supplies the V and J calls and clone size; D and trimming were determined from the DNA. For this sample the table gives 85,000 to 120,000 clones, of which around 80% were detected only once. The top ten clones comprise roughly 6% of the sample.

The chain couples TRBV6-4 to TRBJ2-3; TRBD2 matches 8 bases in the middle. This receptor was obtained from a woman between 50 and 59 years old in good health and CMV-seropositive. Input material: PBMCs. The nucleotide sequence is given as TGTGCCAGCAGTGAAGGAAGCGGGGGAGATACGCAGTATTTT. This gives the protein CASSEGSGGDTQYF.